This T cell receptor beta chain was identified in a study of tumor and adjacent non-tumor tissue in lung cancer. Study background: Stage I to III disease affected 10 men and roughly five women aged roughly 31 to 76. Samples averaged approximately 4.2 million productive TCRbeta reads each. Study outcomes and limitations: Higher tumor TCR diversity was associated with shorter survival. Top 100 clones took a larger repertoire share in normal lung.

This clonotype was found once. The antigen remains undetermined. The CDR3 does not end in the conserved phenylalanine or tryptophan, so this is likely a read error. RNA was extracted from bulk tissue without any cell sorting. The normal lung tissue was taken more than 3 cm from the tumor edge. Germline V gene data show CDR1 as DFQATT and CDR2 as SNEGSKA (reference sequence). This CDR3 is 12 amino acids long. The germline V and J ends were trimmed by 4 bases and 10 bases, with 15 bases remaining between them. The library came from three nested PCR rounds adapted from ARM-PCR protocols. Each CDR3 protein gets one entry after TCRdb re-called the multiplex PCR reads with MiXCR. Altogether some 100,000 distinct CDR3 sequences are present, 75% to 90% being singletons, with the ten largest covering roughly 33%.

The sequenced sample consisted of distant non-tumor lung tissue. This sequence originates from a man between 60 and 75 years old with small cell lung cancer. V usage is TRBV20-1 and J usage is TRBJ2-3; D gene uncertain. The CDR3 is CSATPRSDAQYL. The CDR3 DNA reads TGCAGTGCTACTCCTCGGAGTGATGCGCAGTATTTA.